This T cell receptor beta chain came from a study of CD8 T cells in ankylosing spondylitis. The CDR3 sequence is 15 residues long. Germline V CDR1 and CDR2: MNHEY, SMNVEV (reference sequence). V lost 6 bases, J lost 1 base, and 13 bases lay in between. Whole-study results and caveats: Seemingly characteristic of ankylosing spondylitis blood was a TCR beta motif consisting of about 8 highly homologous variants.

As the method for making TCR beta libraries, quantitative 5'-RACE with molecular barcodes was used. TCRdb passed the 5' RACE reads through MiXCR, listing each CDR3 protein once. The sample includes roughly 250,000 distinct CDR3 sequences, 7.5% to 9% of them seen just once. This clonotype was detected many times. Its target is unknown. The TCR was taken from a male donor with ankylosing spondylitis or in good health (not recorded which). Sequenced sample: blood, either unsorted or a sorted T cell fraction (not recorded which). The gene calls are TRBV27 and TRBJ1-5; D is unresolved. DNA for the CDR3: TGTGCCAGCAGGCCATTTGGACGGAGCAATCAGCCCCAGCATTTT. This codes for CASRPFGRSNQPQHF.